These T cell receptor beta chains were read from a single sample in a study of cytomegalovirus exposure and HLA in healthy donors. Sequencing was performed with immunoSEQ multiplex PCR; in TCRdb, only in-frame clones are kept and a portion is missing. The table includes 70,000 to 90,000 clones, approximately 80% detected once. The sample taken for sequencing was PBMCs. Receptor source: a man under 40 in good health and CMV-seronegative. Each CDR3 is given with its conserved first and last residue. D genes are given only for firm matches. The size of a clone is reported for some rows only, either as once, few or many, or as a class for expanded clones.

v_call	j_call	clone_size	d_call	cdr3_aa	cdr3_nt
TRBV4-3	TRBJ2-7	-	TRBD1	CASSQQTGVGYEQYF	TGCGCCAGCAGCCAACAGACAGGGGTAGGCTACGAGCAGTACTTC
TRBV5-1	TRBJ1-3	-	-	CASSLVGLKLGNTIYF	TGCGCCAGCAGCTTGGTAGGACTCAAACTTGGAAACACCATATATTTT
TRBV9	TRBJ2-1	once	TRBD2	CASSPGLAGTYNEQFF	TGTGCCAGCAGCCCAGGACTAGCGGGAACCTACAATGAGCAGTTCTTC
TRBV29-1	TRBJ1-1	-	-	CSVLRPLNTEAFF	TGCAGCGTCCTCAGGCCCCTGAACACTGAAGCTTTCTTT
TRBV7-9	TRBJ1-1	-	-	CASSLGQLNTEAFF	TGTGCCAGCAGCTTAGGTCAGTTGAACACTGAAGCTTTCTTT
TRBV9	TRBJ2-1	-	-	CASSQYNEQFF	TGTGCCAGCAGCCAGTACAATGAGCAGTTCTTC
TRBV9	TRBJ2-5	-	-	CASSVEPGRPDEPGTQYF	TGTGCCAGCAGCGTAGAGCCAGGCAGGCCGGATGAGCCAGGGACCCAGTACTTC
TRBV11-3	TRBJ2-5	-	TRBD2	CASKPSGASETQYF	TGTGCCAGCAAGCCTAGCGGTGCCAGTGAGACCCAGTACTTC
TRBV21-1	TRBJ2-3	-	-	CASRSMAGGRFGTDTQYF	TGTGCCAGCAGGTCAATGGCGGGAGGTAGGTTCGGCACAGATACGCAGTATTTT
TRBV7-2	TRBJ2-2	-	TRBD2	CASSLVRLANGGELFF	TGTGCCAGCAGCTTAGTGAGACTAGCGAATGGGGGGGAGCTGTTTTTT
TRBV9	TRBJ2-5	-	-	CASSGPDQETQYF	TGTGCCAGCAGCGGGCCAGACCAAGAGACCCAGTACTTC
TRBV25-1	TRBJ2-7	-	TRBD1	CASSELDRGSYEQYF	TGTGCCAGCAGTGAACTTGACAGGGGTTCGTACGAGCAGTACTTC
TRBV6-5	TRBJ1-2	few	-	CASSYSRTSGYTF	TGTGCCAGCAGTTATTCACGGACATCGGGCTACACCTTC
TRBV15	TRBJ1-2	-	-	CATSRDLPSYGYTF	TGTGCCACCAGCAGAGATTTACCGAGCTATGGCTACACCTTC
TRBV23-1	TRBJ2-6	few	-	CASERGGGANVLTF	TGCGCCAGTGAGAGGGGAGGCGGGGCCAACGTCCTGACTTTC
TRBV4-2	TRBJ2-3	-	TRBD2	CASSQGGRGTDTQYF	TGTGCCAGCAGCCAAGGGGGGAGGGGCACAGATACGCAGTATTTT
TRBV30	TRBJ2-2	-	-	CAWSQNLGGSGGELFF	TGTGCCTGGAGCCAAAACCTCGGGGGAAGTGGCGGGGAGCTGTTTTTT
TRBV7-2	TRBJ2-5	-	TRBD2	CASSLARGETQYF	TGTGCCAGCAGCTTAGCGCGGGGGGAGACCCAGTACTTC
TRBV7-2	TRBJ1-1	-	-	CASGPNSDSNTEAFF	TGTGCCAGCGGCCCGAACAGTGATTCGAACACTGAAGCTTTCTTT
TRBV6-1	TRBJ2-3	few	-	CASSDWAMALTDTQYF	TGTGCCAGCAGTGACTGGGCGATGGCACTCACAGATACGCAGTATTTT
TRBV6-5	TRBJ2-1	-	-	CASSSPQGRNEQFF	TGTGCCAGCAGTTCCCCCCAGGGAAGGAATGAGCAGTTCTTC
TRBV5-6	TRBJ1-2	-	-	CASNLRGPGNYGYTF	TGTGCCAGCAACCTGCGGGGTCCGGGGAACTATGGCTACACCTTC
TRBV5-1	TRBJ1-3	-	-	CASSLQGGGVGNTIYF	TGCGCCAGCAGCTTGCAGGGAGGTGGTGTTGGAAACACCATATATTTT
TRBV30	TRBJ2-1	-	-	CAYQKSRGASSYNEQFF	TGTGCCTACCAAAAATCACGGGGGGCCTCTTCCTACAATGAGCAGTTCTTC
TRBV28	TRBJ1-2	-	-	CLIGSRVDYGYTF	TGTTTAATAGGAAGCAGGGTTGACTATGGCTACACCTTC
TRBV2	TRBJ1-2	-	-	CASSDPSGGGNGYTF	TGTGCCAGCAGTGATCCTTCGGGTGGGGGGAATGGCTACACCTTC
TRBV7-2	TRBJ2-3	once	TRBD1	CASSLERTGLEYF	TGTGCCAGCAGCTTAGAGAGGACAGGGTTGGAGTATTTT
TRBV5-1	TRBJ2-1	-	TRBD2	CASSPGREGGEQFF	TGCGCCAGCAGTCCAGGCAGGGAGGGTGGTGAGCAGTTCTTC
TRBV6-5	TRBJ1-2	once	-	CASSQTGYGYTF	TGTGCCAGCAGCCAGACAGGATATGGCTACACCTTC
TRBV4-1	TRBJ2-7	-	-	CASSRGGAGEQYF	TGCGCCAGCAGCCGAGGGGGGGCAGGCGAGCAGTACTTC
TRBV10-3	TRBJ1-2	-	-	CAISPNMGGGLANYGYTF	TGTGCCATCAGCCCGAATATGGGGGGTGGGTTGGCTAACTATGGCTACACCTTC
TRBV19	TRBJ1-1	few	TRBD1	CASRLDRGRGSEAFF	TGTGCCAGTAGACTTGACAGGGGGCGCGGATCTGAAGCTTTCTTT
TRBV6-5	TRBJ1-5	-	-	CASSYSGRHNQPQHF	TGTGCCAGCAGTTACTCCGGCAGGCACAATCAGCCCCAGCATTTT
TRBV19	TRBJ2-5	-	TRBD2	CASSQDPGGGLGQETQYF	TGTGCCAGTAGTCAGGATCCGGGGGGGGGATTGGGACAAGAGACCCAGTACTTC
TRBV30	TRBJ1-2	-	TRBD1	CAWSVVGGGYGYTF	TGTGCCTGGAGTGTTGTAGGGGGCGGCTATGGCTACACCTTC
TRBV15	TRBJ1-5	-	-	CATSRVVRAEQPQHF	TGTGCCACCAGCAGAGTCGTCAGGGCAGAACAGCCCCAGCATTTT
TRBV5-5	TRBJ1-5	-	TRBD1	CASSSQGGEQPQHF	TGTGCCAGCAGCTCTCAGGGGGGCGAGCAGCCCCAGCATTTT
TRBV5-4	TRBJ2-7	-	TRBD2	CASSLAGGGGHYEQYF	TGTGCCAGCAGCTTAGCAGGCGGGGGGGGACACTACGAGCAGTACTTC
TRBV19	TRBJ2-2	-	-	CASSIPGIVGELFF	TGTGCCAGTAGTATCCCAGGGATCGTCGGGGAGCTGTTTTTT
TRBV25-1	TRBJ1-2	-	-	CASSEYAGMGGYTF	TGTGCCAGCAGTGAATATGCAGGGATGGGTGGCTACACCTTC